This T cell receptor (beta chain) was observed in a study of blood T cells in healthy people across ages. This clonotype was observed a few times. Combining a sample-barcoded 5' primer with a J-beta primer mix, a second PCR ran for roughly 7 to 12 cycles. No fewer than 3 million CDR3-containing paired-end reads came from each sample. TCRdb independently ran MiXCR on the 5' RACE reads; one entry per CDR3 protein. There are over 1,300,000 distinct CDR3 sequences in the sample; around 59% occur only once, and 5% to 7% lies in the top ten. There are 13 residues in the CDR3. Trimming removed 5 bases from V and 3 bases from J, with 11 bases in between.

V and J are TRBV12-3 or TRBV12-4 and TRBJ2-7; D uncertain. The receptor comes from a man younger than 30 in good health. The sample comprised blood. The CDR3 spells CASSVNKGYEQYF. For the CDR3, the DNA is TGTGCCAGCAGTGTAAATAAGGGCTACGAGCAGTACTTC.